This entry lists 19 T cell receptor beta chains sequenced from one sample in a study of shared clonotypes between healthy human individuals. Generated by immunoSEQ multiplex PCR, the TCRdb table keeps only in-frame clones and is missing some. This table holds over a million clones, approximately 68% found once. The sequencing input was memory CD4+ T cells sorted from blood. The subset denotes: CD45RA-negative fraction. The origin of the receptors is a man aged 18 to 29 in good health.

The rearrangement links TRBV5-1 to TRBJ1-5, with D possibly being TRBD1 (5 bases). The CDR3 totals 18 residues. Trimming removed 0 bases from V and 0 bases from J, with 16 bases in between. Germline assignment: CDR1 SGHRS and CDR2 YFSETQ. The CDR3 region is CASSLVGRGDVSNQPQHF. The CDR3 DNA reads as TGCGCCAGCAGCTTGGTGGGTCGGGGCGACGTTAGCAATCAGCCCCAGCATTTT. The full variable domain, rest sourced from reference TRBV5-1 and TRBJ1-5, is KAGVTQTPRYLIKTRGQQVTLSCSPISGHRSVSWYQQTPGQGLQFLFEYFSETQRNKGNFPGRFSGRQFSNSRSEMNVSTLELGDSALYLCASSLVGRGDVSNQPQHFGDGTRLSIL.

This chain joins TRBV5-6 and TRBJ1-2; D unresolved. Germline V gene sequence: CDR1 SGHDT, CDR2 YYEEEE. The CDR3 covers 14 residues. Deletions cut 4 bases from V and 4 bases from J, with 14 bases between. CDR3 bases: TGTGCCAGCAGCCTCCTCGGGCAGAGCTATGGCTACACCTTC. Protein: CASSLLGQSYGYTF. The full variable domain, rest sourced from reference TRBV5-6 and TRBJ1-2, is DAGVTQSPTHLIKTRGQQVTLRCSPKSGHDTVSWYQQALGQGPQFIFQYYEEEERQRGNFPDRFSGHQFPNYSSELNVNALLLGDSALYLCASSLLGQSYGYTFGSGTRLTVV.

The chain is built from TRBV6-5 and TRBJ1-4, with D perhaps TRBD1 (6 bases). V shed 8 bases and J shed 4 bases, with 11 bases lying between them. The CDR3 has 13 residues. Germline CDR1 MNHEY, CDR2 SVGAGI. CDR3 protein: CASGMDSNEKLFF. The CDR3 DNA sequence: TGTGCCAGCGGCATGGACAGTAATGAAAAACTGTTTTTT.

CDR3 loop: CASSLTSGGYNEQFF. The CDR3 bases are TGTGCCAGCAGCTTGACTAGCGGGGGCTACAATGAGCAGTTCTTC. This sequence joins TRBV7-2 and TRBJ2-1, with TRBD2 matching 12 bases. V shed 3 bases and J 3 bases; nucleotides not matched to a gene: 0. Germline V gene data show CDR1 as SGHTA and CDR2 as FQGNSA. The CDR3 extends over 15 amino acids. Full variable domain (rest looked up from reference TRBV7-2 and TRBJ2-1): GAGVSQSPSNKVTEKGKDVELRCDPISGHTALYWYRQSLGQGLEFLIYFQGNSAPDKSGLPSDRFSAERTGGSVSTLTIQRTQQEDSAVYLCASSLTSGGYNEQFFGPGTRLTVL.

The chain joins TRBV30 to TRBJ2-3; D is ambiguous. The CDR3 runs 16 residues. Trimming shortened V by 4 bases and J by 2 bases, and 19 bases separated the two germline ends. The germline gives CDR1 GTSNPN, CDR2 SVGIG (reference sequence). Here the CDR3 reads CAWNPLGNIDTDTQYF. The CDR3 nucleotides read TGTGCCTGGAATCCGTTGGGGAATATAGACACAGATACGCAGTATTTT.

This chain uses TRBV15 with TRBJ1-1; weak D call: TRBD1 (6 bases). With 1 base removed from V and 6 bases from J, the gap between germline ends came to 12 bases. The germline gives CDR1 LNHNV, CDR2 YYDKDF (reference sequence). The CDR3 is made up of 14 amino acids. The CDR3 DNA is TGTGCCACCAGCAGAGGAGGGACAATCTCTGAAGCTTTCTTT. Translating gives CATSRGGTISEAFF.

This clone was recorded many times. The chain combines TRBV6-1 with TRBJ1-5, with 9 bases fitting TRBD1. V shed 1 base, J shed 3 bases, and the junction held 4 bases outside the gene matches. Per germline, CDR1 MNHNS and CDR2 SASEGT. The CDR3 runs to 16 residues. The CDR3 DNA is TGTGCCAGCAGTGAAGTGACAGGGGGGACCAATCAGCCCCAGCATTTT. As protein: CASSEVTGGTNQPQHF.

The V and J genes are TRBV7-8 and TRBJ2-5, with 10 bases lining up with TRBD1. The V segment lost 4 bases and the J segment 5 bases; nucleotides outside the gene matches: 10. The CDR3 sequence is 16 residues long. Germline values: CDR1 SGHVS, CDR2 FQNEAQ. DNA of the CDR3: TGTGCCAGCAGCTCCCCCCAGACAGGGGGCGCTGAGACCCAGTACTTC. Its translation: CASSSPQTGGAETQYF.

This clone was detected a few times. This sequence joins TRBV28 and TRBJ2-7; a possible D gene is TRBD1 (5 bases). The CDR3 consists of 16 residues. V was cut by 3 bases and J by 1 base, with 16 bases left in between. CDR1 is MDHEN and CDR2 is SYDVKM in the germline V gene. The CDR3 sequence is CASSFNLQGLSYEQYF. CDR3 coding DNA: TGTGCCAGCAGTTTTAATCTCCAGGGCCTATCCTACGAGCAGTACTTC.

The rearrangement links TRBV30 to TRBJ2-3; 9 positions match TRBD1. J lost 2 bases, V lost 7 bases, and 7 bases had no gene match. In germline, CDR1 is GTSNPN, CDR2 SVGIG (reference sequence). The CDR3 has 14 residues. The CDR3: CASDRGVITDTQYF. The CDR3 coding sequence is TGTGCCTCGGACAGGGGTGTGATCACAGATACGCAGTATTTT.

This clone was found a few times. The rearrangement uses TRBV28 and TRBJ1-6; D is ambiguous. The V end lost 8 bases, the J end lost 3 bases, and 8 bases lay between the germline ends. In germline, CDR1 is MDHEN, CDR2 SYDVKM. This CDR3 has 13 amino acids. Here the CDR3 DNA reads TGTGCCAGCGTCGGTCTCTATAATTCACCCCTCCACTTT. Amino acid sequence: CASVGLYNSPLHF.

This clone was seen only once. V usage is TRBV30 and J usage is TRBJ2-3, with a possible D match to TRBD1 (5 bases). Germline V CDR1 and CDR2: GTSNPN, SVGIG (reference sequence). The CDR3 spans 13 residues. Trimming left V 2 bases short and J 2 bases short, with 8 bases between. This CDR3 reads CAWSQGFTDTQYF. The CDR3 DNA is TGTGCCTGGAGTCAGGGCTTCACAGATACGCAGTATTTT.

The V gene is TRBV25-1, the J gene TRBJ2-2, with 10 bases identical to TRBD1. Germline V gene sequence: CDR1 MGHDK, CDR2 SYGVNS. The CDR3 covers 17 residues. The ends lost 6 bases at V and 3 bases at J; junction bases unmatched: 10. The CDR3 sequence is CASRSAPGQGYTGELFF. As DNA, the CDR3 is TGTGCCAGCAGAAGCGCTCCGGGACAGGGGTACACCGGGGAGCTGTTTTTT.

The CDR3 nucleotides read TGTGCCAGCAGCCACGCCGGGCTACGACAGCCCCAGCATTTT. Translation gives CASSHAGLRQPQHF. The chain uses TRBV7-9 and TRBJ1-5; D call uncertain. Germline V CDR1 and CDR2: SEHNR, FQNEAQ (reference sequence). This CDR3 spans 14 amino acids. V shed 5 bases and J shed 7 bases, with 15 bases lying between them.

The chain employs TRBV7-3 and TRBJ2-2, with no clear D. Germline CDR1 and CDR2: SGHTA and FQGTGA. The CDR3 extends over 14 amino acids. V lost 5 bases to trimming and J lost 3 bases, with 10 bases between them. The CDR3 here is CASSPRPDTGELFF. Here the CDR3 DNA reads TGTGCCAGCAGCCCCCGGCCAGACACCGGGGAGCTGTTTTTT.

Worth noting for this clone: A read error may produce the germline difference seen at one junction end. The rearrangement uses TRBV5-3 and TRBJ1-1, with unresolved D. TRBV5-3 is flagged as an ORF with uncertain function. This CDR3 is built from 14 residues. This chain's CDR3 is CASSVTIGNPEAFF. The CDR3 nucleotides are TGTGCCAGCAGCGTAACAATCGGGAACCCTGAAGCTTTCTTT.

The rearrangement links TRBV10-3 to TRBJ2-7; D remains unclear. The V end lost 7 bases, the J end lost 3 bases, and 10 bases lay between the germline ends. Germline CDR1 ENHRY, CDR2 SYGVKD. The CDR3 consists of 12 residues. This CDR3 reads CAIKYIIYEQYF. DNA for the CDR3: TGTGCCATCAAGTATATTATCTACGAGCAGTACTTC.

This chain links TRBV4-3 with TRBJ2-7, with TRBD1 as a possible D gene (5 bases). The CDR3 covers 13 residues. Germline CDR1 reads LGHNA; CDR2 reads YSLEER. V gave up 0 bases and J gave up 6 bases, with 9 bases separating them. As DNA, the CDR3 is TGCGCCAGCAGCCAAGACCCGCAGGGCGAGCAGTACTTC. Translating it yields CASSQDPQGEQYF.

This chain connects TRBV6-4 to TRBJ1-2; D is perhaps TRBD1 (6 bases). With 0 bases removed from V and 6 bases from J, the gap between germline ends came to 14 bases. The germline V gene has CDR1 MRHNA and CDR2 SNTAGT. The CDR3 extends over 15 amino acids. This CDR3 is CASSDSGTGYDGYTF. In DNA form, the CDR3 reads TGTGCCAGCAGTGACTCAGGAACAGGGTATGATGGCTACACCTTC.